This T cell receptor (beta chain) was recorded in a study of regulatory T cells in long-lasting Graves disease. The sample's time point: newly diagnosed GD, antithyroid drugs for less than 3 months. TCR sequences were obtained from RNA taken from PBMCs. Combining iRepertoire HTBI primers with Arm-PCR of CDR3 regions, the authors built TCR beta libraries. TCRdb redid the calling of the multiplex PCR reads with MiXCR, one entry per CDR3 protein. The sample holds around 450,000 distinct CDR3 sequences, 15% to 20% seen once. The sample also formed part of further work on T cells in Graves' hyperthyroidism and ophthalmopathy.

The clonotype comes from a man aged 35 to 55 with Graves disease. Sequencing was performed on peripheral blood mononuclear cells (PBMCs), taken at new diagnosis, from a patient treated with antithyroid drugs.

The CDR3 loop reads CASSYSQRTNEKLFF. The DNA of the CDR3 is TGTGCCAGCAGTTACTCTCAGAGGACTAATGAAAAACTGTTTTTT. The genes are TRBV6-2 or TRBV6-3 and TRBJ1-4; D is uncertain. Per germline, CDR1 MNHEY and CDR2 SVGEGT. Trimming shortened V by 0 bases and J by 2 bases, and 7 bases separated the two germline ends. The length of the CDR3 is 15 residues.